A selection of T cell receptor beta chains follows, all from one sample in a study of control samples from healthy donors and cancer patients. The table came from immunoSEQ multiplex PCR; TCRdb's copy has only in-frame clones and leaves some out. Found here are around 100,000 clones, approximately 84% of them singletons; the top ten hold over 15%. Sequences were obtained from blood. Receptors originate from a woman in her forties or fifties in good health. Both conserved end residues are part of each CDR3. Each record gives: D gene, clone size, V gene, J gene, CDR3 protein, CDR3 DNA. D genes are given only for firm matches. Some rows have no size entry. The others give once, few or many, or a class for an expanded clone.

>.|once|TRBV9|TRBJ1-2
CASSGGGWDGYTF
TGTGCCAGCAGCGGAGGGGGTTGGGATGGCTACACCTTC
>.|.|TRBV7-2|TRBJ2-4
CASSLGRGNIQYF
TGTGCCAGCAGCTTAGGCAGGGGAAACATTCAGTACTTC
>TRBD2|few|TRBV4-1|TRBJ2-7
CASRQTSGRAYEQYF
TGCGCCAGCAGACAGACTAGCGGGAGGGCCTACGAGCAGTACTTC
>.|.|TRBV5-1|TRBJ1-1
CASSSQTGLNTEAFF
TGCGCCAGCAGCTCACAAACAGGGTTGAACACTGAAGCTTTCTTT
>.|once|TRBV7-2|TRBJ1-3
CASSLSPAGGNTIYF
TGTGCCAGCAGCTTAAGTCCCGCAGGAGGAAACACCATATATTTT
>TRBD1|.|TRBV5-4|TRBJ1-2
CASSLDQGVSGGYTF
TGTGCCAGCAGCTTGGATCAGGGGGTTTCTGGCGGCTACACCTTC
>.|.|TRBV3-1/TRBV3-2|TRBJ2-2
CATSPLMGELFF
TGTGCCACCAGTCCGCTTATGGGGGAGCTGTTTTTT
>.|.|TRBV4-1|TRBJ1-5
CASSQGSLASSNQPQHF
TGCGCCAGCAGCCAAGGTTCGTTGGCCTCTAGCAATCAGCCCCAGCATTTT
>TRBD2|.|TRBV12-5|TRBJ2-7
CASWIPPGLVTEQYF
TGTGCTAGTTGGATCCCTCCGGGACTAGTGACCGAGCAGTACTTC
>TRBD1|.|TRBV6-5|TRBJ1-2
CASRTGTVDGYTF
TGTGCCAGCAGGACCGGGACAGTTGATGGCTACACCTTC
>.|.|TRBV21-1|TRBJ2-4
CASSKGLAGGLAKNIQYF
TGTGCCAGCAGCAAGGGACTAGCGGGAGGTCTAGCCAAAAACATTCAGTACTTC
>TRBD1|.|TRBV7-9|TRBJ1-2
CASSPSTGGANYGYTF
TGTGCCAGCAGCCCATCCACAGGGGGAGCTAACTATGGCTACACCTTC
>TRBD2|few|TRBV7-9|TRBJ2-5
CASSLAGLAGGETQYF
TGTGCCAGCAGCTTAGCTGGCCTAGCGGGTGGGGAGACCCAGTACTTC
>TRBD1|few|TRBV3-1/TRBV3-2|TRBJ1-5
CASSPTGGSRQPQHF
TGTGCCAGCAGTCCTACAGGGGGCTCGCGACAGCCCCAGCATTTT
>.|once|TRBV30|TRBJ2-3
CAWSVQTDTQYF
TGTGCCTGGAGTGTACAGACAGATACGCAGTATTTT
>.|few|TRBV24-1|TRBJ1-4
CATSDLDRINEKLFF
TGTGCCACCAGTGATTTGGACAGGATTAATGAAAAACTGTTTTTT
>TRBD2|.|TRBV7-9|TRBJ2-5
CASISIGSGRARQETQYF
TGTGCCAGCATCTCGATCGGTAGCGGGAGGGCGCGCCAAGAGACCCAGTACTTC
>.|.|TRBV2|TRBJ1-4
CASSEDTFNEKLFF
TGTGCCAGCAGTGAAGACACTTTCAATGAAAAACTGTTTTTT
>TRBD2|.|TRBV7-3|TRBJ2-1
CASSHSGRNEQFF
TGTGCCAGCAGCCATAGCGGGAGAAATGAGCAGTTCTTC
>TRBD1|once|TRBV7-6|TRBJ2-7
CASSSGQPTYEQYF
TGTGCCAGCAGCTCGGGACAGCCTACCTACGAGCAGTACTTC
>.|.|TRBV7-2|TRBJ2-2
CASSLGDRLTGELFF
TGTGCCAGCAGCCTAGGGGACCGATTAACCGGGGAGCTGTTTTTT
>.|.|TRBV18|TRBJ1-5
CASSPGSNQPQHF
TGTGCCAGCTCACCCGGTAGCAATCAGCCCCAGCATTTT
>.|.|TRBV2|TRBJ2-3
CASRRGQGYNTDTQYF
TGTGCCAGCAGACGAGGCCAGGGATATAACACAGATACGCAGTATTTT
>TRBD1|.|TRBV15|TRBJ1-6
CATSRDRRTGLSPLHF
TGTGCCACCAGCAGAGATAGAAGGACAGGGCTGTCGCCCCTCCACTTT
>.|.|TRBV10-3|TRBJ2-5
CAISGETTQETQYF
TGTGCCATCAGTGGGGAGACTACCCAAGAGACCCAGTACTTC
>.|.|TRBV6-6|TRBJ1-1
CASSYAPTVPEAFF
TGTGCCAGCAGTTACGCCCCGACAGTCCCGGAAGCTTTCTTT
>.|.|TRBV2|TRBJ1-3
CASSDIRASGNTIYF
TGTGCCAGCAGTGACATCAGAGCCTCTGGAAACACCATATATTTT
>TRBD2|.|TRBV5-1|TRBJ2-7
CASSAPETSGYEQYF
TGCGCCAGCAGCGCCCCCGAGACTAGCGGCTACGAGCAGTACTTC
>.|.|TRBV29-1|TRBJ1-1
CSGVGGGRSEAFF
TGCAGCGGTGTGGGTGGGGGACGGAGTGAAGCTTTCTTT
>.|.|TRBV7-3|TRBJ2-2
CASAGAVNTGELFF
TGTGCCAGTGCCGGCGCGGTGAACACCGGGGAGCTGTTTTTT
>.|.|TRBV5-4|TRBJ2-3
CASGRITDTQYF
TGTGCCAGCGGGAGAATCACAGATACGCAGTATTTT